Each of the 26 T cell receptor beta chains below was sequenced from the same sample in a study of T-cell reconstitution after alpha-beta-depleted transplantation in children. A library of TCRbeta sequences, prepared with unique molecular identifiers, was generated. TCRdb used MiXCR to reprocess the PCR reads, holding one entry per CDR3 protein. The sample contains 330,000 or so distinct CDR3 sequences, 6.5% to 9% of which appear only once. No cognate antigen is known for these TCRs. The study's findings and limits: T-cell numbers and diversity one year post-transplant derived largely from freshly generated T cells.

This sample comprised peripheral blood, obtained 360 days after TCRalphabeta/CD19-depleted stem cell transplant. The receptors were gathered from a female patient aged 2-9 years who had a stem cell transplant for Fanconi anemia, so the T cells may come from the graft donor.

This clonotype was counted many times. CDR3 in DNA: TGCAGCGTTGAAGGTGTCCCTGGGAGCTCCTACAATGAGCAGTTCTTC. Amino acid sequence: CSVEGVPGSSYNEQFF. The genes are TRBV29-1 and TRBJ2-1, with D perhaps matching TRBD2 (5 bases). This CDR3 is built from 16 residues. The V end lost 1 base, the J end lost 0 bases, and 13 bases lay between the germline ends. CDR1 and CDR2 from the germline V gene are SQVTM and ANQGSEA.

This clonotype showed up many times. The genes are TRBV10-3 and TRBJ2-3; 8 bases match TRBD2. Germline trimming cut 10 bases from V and 5 bases from J; bases unmatched to any gene: 14. The CDR3 totals 15 residues. CDR1 and CDR2 from the germline V gene are ENHRY and SYGVKD. The CDR3 protein is CATQPQRGKGDTQYF. For the CDR3, the DNA is TGTGCCACCCAGCCCCAGCGGGGGAAGGGAGATACGCAGTATTTT.

Many counts were recorded for this clonotype. For the CDR3, the DNA is TGTGCCAGCAGCTTAGTAGGTGGGGGACCCTACGAGCAGTACTTC. Protein: CASSLVGGGPYEQYF. The chain has TRBV11-2 and TRBJ2-7; D tentatively reads TRBD1 or TRBD2 (5 bases each). The CDR3 covers 15 residues. V was trimmed by 1 base and J by 2 bases, leaving 12 bases between them. The germline V gene has CDR1 SGHAT and CDR2 FQNNGV. The full variable domain, in which reference TRBV11-2 and TRBJ2-7 provide the parts outside the CDR3, is EAGVAQSPRYKIIEKRQSVAFWCNPISGHATLYWYQQILGQGPKLLIQFQNNGVVDDSQLPKDRFSAERLKGVDSTLKIQPAKLEDSAVYLCASSLVGGGPYEQYFGPGTRLTVT.

The chain combines TRBV6-5 with TRBJ1-2; TRBD1 matches 8 bases. The CDR3 totals 16 residues. V lost 0 bases and J lost 3; bases outside the gene matches: 6. Per the germline V gene, CDR1 is MNHEY and CDR2 is SVGAGI. In DNA form, the CDR3 reads TGTGCCAGCAGTTACTCGGGACAGGACCCATACTATGGCTACACCTTC. Encoded protein: CASSYSGQDPYYGYTF.

In this sample, this clonotype turned up once. The J gene is TRBJ1-3, the V gene TRBV4-1; 10 nucleotides align to TRBD1. Germline trimming cut 4 bases from V and 5 bases from J; bases unmatched to any gene: 5. The germline V gene encodes CDR1 MGHRA and CDR2 YSYEKL. The CDR3 runs 15 residues. The CDR3 DNA reads TGCGCCAGCAGCCTTTTGGACAGGGGGAGAAACACCATATATTTT. Translated, it gives CASSLLDRGRNTIYF.

The rearrangement joins TRBV12-3 or TRBV12-4 to TRBJ2-6; TRBD1 aligns across 9 bases. V shed 6 bases, J shed 3 bases, and the junction held 9 bases outside the gene matches. The CDR3 is made up of 17 amino acids. The CDR3 region is CASSAGTGLFGANVLTF. CDR3 DNA sequence: TGTGCCAGCAGCGCCGGGACAGGGCTTTTTGGGGCCAACGTCCTGACTTTC.

The J gene is TRBJ1-3, the V gene TRBV7-8; D perhaps matches TRBD1 (5 bases). Trimming took off 3 bases at V and 0 bases at J, with 9 bases between the two ends. CDR1 and CDR2 (germline): SGHVS, FQNEAQ. The CDR3 has 15 residues. In nucleotides, the CDR3 is TGTGCCAGCAGCTTGGGGACCCTCTCTGGAAACACCATATATTTT. Encoded protein: CASSLGTLSGNTIYF.

This clonotype was counted a few times. The chain employs TRBV6-2 or TRBV6-3 and TRBJ2-2, with D unresolved. The length of the CDR3 is 11 residues. Trimming pared 7 bases from V and 6 bases from J, leaving 6 bases between. Germline V CDR1 and CDR2: MNHEY, SVGEGT. CDR3 nucleotides: TGTGCCAGCATAGGCGCCGGGGAGCTGTTTTTT. Residues: CASIGAGELFF.

In its sample, this clonotype was seen many times. This chain joins TRBV20-1 and TRBJ2-2; 7 bases line up with TRBD1. CDR1 and CDR2 (germline): DFQATT, SNEGSKA (reference sequence). The CDR3 totals 15 residues. V gave up 2 bases and J gave up 5 bases; unmatched junction bases: 8. The CDR3 reads CSARNRRGPTGELFF. The CDR3 coding sequence is TGCAGTGCTAGAAACCGAAGGGGGCCAACCGGGGAGCTGTTTTTT.

This clonotype showed up many times. The rearrangement uses TRBV5-6 and TRBJ2-5, with D hard to call. V dropped 2 bases and J dropped 3 bases, with 11 bases sitting between them. CDR3 length: 14 amino acids. Germline V gene data show CDR1 as SGHDT and CDR2 as YYEEEE. This CDR3 is CASSFKNGEETQYF. The CDR3 DNA reads as TGTGCCAGCAGCTTTAAGAATGGAGAAGAGACCCAGTACTTC.

This clonotype was counted between two and nine times. The chain uses TRBV19 and TRBJ2-7, with a weak D call TRBD2 (6 bases). There are 15 residues in the CDR3. V gave up 3 bases and J gave up 4 bases, with 16 bases separating them. The V gene's germline CDR1 is LNHDA and CDR2 SQIVND (reference sequence). The CDR3 sequence is CASSIGGTLIYEQYF. Here the CDR3 DNA reads TGTGCCAGTAGTATTGGAGGGACCCTTATATACGAGCAGTACTTC.

Ten or more counts support this clonotype. The chain employs TRBV20-1 and TRBJ1-2, with 7 bases matching TRBD1. The germline V gene encodes CDR1 DFQATT and CDR2 SNEGSKA (reference sequence). The CDR3 loop spans 13 amino acids. Unmatched junction bases numbered 5, after V lost 5 bases and J lost 2 bases. The CDR3 spells CSASTGLNYGYTF. DNA for the CDR3: TGCAGTGCTTCGACAGGGTTAAACTATGGCTACACCTTC.

V usage is TRBV7-3 and J usage is TRBJ2-3; D is uncertain. CDR3 length equals 16 residues. Germline V lookup: CDR1 SGHTA, CDR2 FQGTGA. V shed 2 bases and J shed 1 base, with 13 bases lying between them. The CDR3 DNA follows: TGTGCCAGCAGCTTAGGCGACGGACGGCGCACAGATACGCAGTATTTT. As protein: CASSLGDGRRTDTQYF.

The table lists this clonotype with many counts. The chain is built from TRBV2 and TRBJ2-1; 9 bases line up with TRBD2. The length of the CDR3 is 14 residues. Germline-derived CDR1 and CDR2 are SNHLY and FYNNEI. V lost 8 bases, J lost 4 bases, and 6 bases stayed unmatched. Written as DNA, the CDR3 is TGTGCCAGCCAAATAGCGGGAGCATACAATGAGCAGTTCTTC. This gives the protein CASQIAGAYNEQFF.

Many counts were recorded for this clonotype. The chain links TRBV7-9 to TRBJ1-2, with no clear D. CDR3 size: 14 residues. CDR1 and CDR2 (germline): SEHNR, FQNEAQ (reference sequence). The V end lost 3 bases, the J end lost 0 bases, and 8 bases lay between the germline ends. The CDR3 reads CASSFGSANYGYTF. The CDR3 region has the DNA TGTGCCAGCAGCTTCGGGTCCGCTAACTATGGCTACACCTTC.

A remark on this clonotype: At one of its ends the junction is not consistent with the germline gene, which may arise from a read error. The chain is built from TRBV20-1 and TRBJ2-3; maybe TRBD1 (6 bases). Germline V gives CDR1 DFQATT, CDR2 SNEGSKA (reference sequence). CDR3 length: 17 residues. The CDR3 spells CCARDLGGAGLTDTQYF. CDR3 nucleotide sequence: TGCTGTGCTAGAGATCTTGGGGGCGCAGGTTTAACAGATACGCAGTATTTT.

This clonotype has just a few counts. The chain is built from TRBV21-1 and TRBJ2-3; the D call of TRBD1 is as the table states it, not checked on the DNA. TRBV21-1 is a listed pseudogene. The CDR3 totals 22 residues. Written as DNA, the CDR3 is TGTGCCAGCAGCAAGCAGTCGGGACGACGAGCCCGTCTTGTCAATCCCACAGATACGCAGTATTTT. Amino acid sequence: CASSKQSGRRARLVNPTDTQYF.

This sequence joins TRBV5-5 and TRBJ2-7; 13 positions match TRBD2. The V and J ends lost 3 bases and 4 bases, in that order; junction bases with no gene match: 4. The CDR3 runs to 15 residues. Germline CDR1 and CDR2: SGHKS and YYEKEE (reference sequence). Written as DNA, the CDR3 is TGTGCCAGCAGCTCCCCGGGACTAGCGGGGTACGAGCAGTACTTC. This sequence encodes CASSSPGLAGYEQYF.

A few counts support this clonotype. The chain employs TRBV19 and TRBJ2-7, with D tentatively TRBD1 (6 bases). Germline V gene sequence: CDR1 LNHDA, CDR2 SQIVND (reference sequence). V lost 1 base to trimming and J lost 1 base, with 11 bases between them. The CDR3 spans 15 residues. The CDR3 loop reads CASSIGGRGSYEQYF. The CDR3 bases are TGTGCCAGTAGTATAGGGGGGCGAGGATCCTACGAGCAGTACTTC.

This chain uses TRBV2 with TRBJ2-1; D ambiguous. In germline, CDR1 is SNHLY, CDR2 FYNNEI. CDR3 length equals 13 residues. Trimming removed 6 bases from V and 6 bases from J, with 12 bases in between. The CDR3 region has the DNA TGTGCCAGCAGAGCCTCTAGAACCAATGAGCAGTTCTTC. Residues: CASRASRTNEQFF.

The genes are TRBV7-9 and TRBJ2-5, with TRBD2 as a possible D gene (5 bases). Germline V gives CDR1 SEHNR, CDR2 FQNEAQ (reference sequence). V was cut by 5 bases and J by 1 base, with 14 bases left in between. The CDR3 extends over 15 amino acids. The CDR3 nucleotides are TGTGCCAGCAGCGTCTACACTAGTTCCCAAGAGACCCAGTACTTC. Its translation: CASSVYTSSQETQYF. Together with reference TRBV7-9 and TRBJ2-5, the CDR3 gives the full variable domain: DTGVSQNPRHKITKRGQNVTFRCDPISEHNRLYWYRQTLGQGPEFLTYFQNEAQLEKSRLLSDRFSAERPKGSFSTLEIQRTEQGDSAMYLCASSVYTSSQETQYFGPGTRLLVL.

The V call is TRBV20-1, the J call TRBJ2-7; a weak D match, TRBD2 (5 bases). CDR3 length: 16 amino acids. V was shortened by 0 bases and J by 3 bases, with 18 bases between the two germline ends. Germline assignment: CDR1 DFQATT and CDR2 SNEGSKA (reference sequence). The CDR3 spells CSARDPAQLGSYEQYF. CDR3 bases: TGCAGTGCTAGAGATCCGGCGCAGCTGGGGAGCTACGAGCAGTACTTC.

This clonotype was seen more than once but under ten times. The chain joins TRBV3-1 to TRBJ2-7; D ambiguous. Germline V gene sequence: CDR1 LGHDT, CDR2 YNNKEL (reference sequence). The CDR3 spans 15 residues. V was trimmed by 2 bases and J by 3 bases, leaving 14 bases between them. CDR3 sequence: CASSQSYAPYYEQYF. The CDR3 DNA reads as TGTGCCAGCAGCCAAAGTTACGCCCCCTACTACGAGCAGTACTTC.

This clonotype was observed many times. The chain employs TRBV3-1 and TRBJ2-7; perhaps TRBD2 as D (6 bases). The CDR3 is 17 amino acids. CDR1 and CDR2 (germline): LGHDT, YNNKEL (reference sequence). V gave up 2 bases and J gave up 3 bases, with 20 bases separating them. The CDR3 DNA reads as TGTGCCAGCAGCCAACGAAAAGGACTATCCCAAGACTACGAGCAGTACTTC. This encodes CASSQRKGLSQDYEQYF.

There are many counts of this clonotype. V is TRBV20-1 and J is TRBJ2-3; TRBD2 matches 10 bases. Germline values: CDR1 DFQATT, CDR2 SNEGSKA (reference sequence). J was trimmed by 4 bases and V by 5 bases; bases with no gene match: 3. The CDR3 extends over 13 amino acids. The CDR3 DNA sequence: TGCAGTGCTTCTAGCGGGAGCGCAGATACGCAGTATTTT. The encoded protein is CSASSGSADTQYF.

This clonotype was seen ten or more times. V gene TRBV9 combines with J gene TRBJ1-1; perhaps TRBD1 as D (5 bases). This CDR3 has 15 amino acids. Germline V gene data show CDR1 as SGDLS and CDR2 as YYNGEE. Trimming removed 4 bases from V and 4 bases from J, with 17 bases in between. The CDR3 bases are TGTGCCAGCAGCCCCGTCTCTGGGGGGGGCACTGAAGCTTTCTTT. Its translation is CASSPVSGGGTEAFF.